This entry lists 20 T cell receptor beta chains sequenced from one sample in a study of blood T cells in healthy people across ages. A second roughly 6 to 12 cycle PCR used barcoded and J-beta primers. TCRdb ran MiXCR on the 5' RACE reads and lists one entry per CDR3 protein. The table includes over a million distinct CDR3 sequences, under 55% detected once. Sequencing was performed on blood. All receptors derive from a woman younger than 30 in good health.

The rearrangement links TRBV12-3 or TRBV12-4 to TRBJ2-1; D might be TRBD2 (5 bases). This CDR3 comprises 14 residues. V lost 5 bases to trimming and J lost 2 bases, with 10 bases between them. The CDR3 is CASSPGDTYNEQFF. CDR3 in DNA: TGTGCCAGCAGTCCCGGGGATACCTACAATGAGCAGTTCTTC.

This chain links TRBV6-5 with TRBJ2-7; 8 positions agree with TRBD2. Per germline, CDR1 MNHEY and CDR2 SVGAGI. J was trimmed by 8 bases and V by 6 bases; bases with no gene match: 18. This CDR3 has 16 residues. Here the CDR3 reads CASSTTGLAPRLKQYF. The CDR3 nucleotides are TGTGCCAGCAGCACAACTGGACTAGCACCTCGCCTCAAGCAGTACTTC.

This clonotype has a handful of counts. The V gene is TRBV29-1, the J gene TRBJ2-1; D gene ambiguous. CDR1 SQVTM and CDR2 ANQGSEA come from the germline V gene. The CDR3 has 16 amino acids. V shed 7 bases and J shed 3 bases, with 22 bases lying between them. CDR3 sequence reads: CSAPAEFSLLYNEQFF. The CDR3 bases are TGCAGCGCCCCCGCAGAGTTTTCACTCCTCTACAATGAGCAGTTCTTC.

V gene TRBV10-3 combines with J gene TRBJ2-3; D remains ambiguous. In germline, CDR1 is ENHRY, CDR2 SYGVKD. V was clipped by 1 base and J by 4 bases, with 12 bases between them. This CDR3 has 15 amino acids. CDR3 in DNA: TGTGCCATCAGTGAGTTTGGCCAGCTATCAGATACGCAGTATTTT. It yields the protein CAISEFGQLSDTQYF.

The sample holds a few counts of this clonotype. The rearrangement links TRBV24-1 to TRBJ2-5; D is perhaps TRBD2 (6 bases). The V and J ends lost 8 bases and 5 bases respectively, with 14 bases between them. There are 13 residues in the CDR3. The germline CDR1 and CDR2 sequences are KGHDR and SFDVKD. This chain's CDR3 is CATTDGGGETQYF. The CDR3 DNA is TGTGCCACCACTGACGGGGGAGGCGAGACCCAGTACTTC.

The CDR3 region is CASSWRTSGEQYF. The CDR3 DNA is TGTGCCAGCAGTTGGAGGACTAGTGGCGAGCAGTACTTC. The chain combines TRBV12-3 or TRBV12-4 with TRBJ2-5; 7 bases agree with TRBD2. The J call may be faulty, since TRBJ2-7 better matches the DNA end. CDR3 length: 13 residues.

The chain uses TRBV29-1 and TRBJ2-5, with 7 bases lining up with TRBD1. After removal of 4 bases from V and 11 bases from J, the junction contained 13 bases not matched to a gene. Germline V gives CDR1 SQVTM, CDR2 ANQGSEA. The CDR3 is 13 residues long. The DNA for the CDR3 is TGCAGCGTTGCGACAGGGCGATACAATGAGCAGTACTTC. Protein sequence: CSVATGRYNEQYF.

J is TRBJ2-1 and V is TRBV11-2; D is uncertain. Germline CDR1 is SGHAT and CDR2 is FQNNGV. CDR3 length equals 15 residues. The V and J ends lost 4 bases and 5 bases respectively, with 15 bases between them. CDR3 nucleotide sequence: TGTGCCAGCAGCTCCTTTGAGTCTCAACACAATGAGCAGTTCTTC. Translation gives CASSSFESQHNEQFF.

The rearrangement links TRBV29-1 to TRBJ2-1; D call uncertain. Germline CDR1 reads SQVTM; CDR2 reads ANQGSEA. Deletions cut 6 bases from V and 6 bases from J, with 12 bases between. The CDR3 extends over 12 amino acids. CDR3 nucleotides: TGCAGCGTGGACCCCCCAAGCAATGAGCAGTTCTTC. Translation: CSVDPPSNEQFF.

The sample holds a few counts of this clonotype. The V gene is TRBV4-3, the J gene TRBJ2-5; a weak D match, TRBD1 (6 bases). The CDR3 contains 18 residues. V lost 0 bases, J lost 1 base, and 18 bases lay in between. Per germline, CDR1 LGHNA and CDR2 YSLEER. CDR3 in DNA: TGCGCCAGCAGCCAAGATGCGTCGGGACAAGTTTCCCAAGAGACCCAGTACTTC. Protein: CASSQDASGQVSQETQYF.

A word on this clonotype: Its ends do not fully match the called genes, so a read error is possible. The chain carries TRBV6-8 and TRBJ2-1; tentative D call: TRBD2 (6 bases). The CDR3 length is 13 residues. Germline-derived CDR1 and CDR2 are MNHGY and SAAAGT. The CDR3 DNA follows: TGCGGAGGTGTCTTGGACTACGACAATGAGCAGTTCTTC. Residues: CGGVLDYDNEQFF.

This clonotype was counted only a few times. The J gene is TRBJ2-1, the V gene TRBV3-1, with a weak D call TRBD2 (6 bases). Germline V gives CDR1 LGHDT, CDR2 YNNKEL (reference sequence). This CDR3 comprises 15 residues. V was cut by 3 bases and J by 0 bases, with 9 bases left in between. The CDR3 is CASSHTGSSYNEQFF. The CDR3 DNA sequence: TGTGCCAGCAGCCATACCGGGAGCTCCTACAATGAGCAGTTCTTC.

J is TRBJ2-5 and V is TRBV18, with a possible D match to TRBD1 (5 bases). V was pared by 2 bases and J by 11 bases, with 21 bases between. Germline V gives CDR1 KGHSH, CDR2 LQKENI. The CDR3 loop spans 15 amino acids. CDR3 nucleotides: TGTGCCAGCTCACCAACGCAGGGCCCCTACAATGAGCAGTACTTC. Its protein is CASSPTQGPYNEQYF. Full variable domain (rest looked up from reference TRBV18 and TRBJ2-5): NAGVMQNPRHLVRRRGQEARLRCSPMKGHSHVYWYRQLPEEGLKFMVYLQKENIIDESGMPKERFSAEFPKEGPSILRIQQVVRGDSAAYFCASSPTQGPYNEQYFGPGTRLLVL.

This clonotype has just a few counts. J is TRBJ2-3 and V is TRBV4-3; TRBD2 matches at 13 bases. This CDR3 has 17 residues. The junction had 5 bases not matched to a gene; V was cut back by 1 base and J by 4 bases. Looked up from germline, CDR1 is LGHNA and CDR2 is YSLEER. In DNA form, the CDR3 reads TGCGCCAGCAGCCAAGTCCCCACTAGCGGGAGGGCAGATACGCAGTATTTT. Translating it yields CASSQVPTSGRADTQYF.

The rearrangement uses TRBV11-2 and TRBJ1-1; no firm D call. V was trimmed by 5 bases and J by 4 bases, leaving 17 bases between them. The germline CDR1 and CDR2 sequences are SGHAT and FQNNGV. The CDR3 is 15 amino acids. CDR3 loop: CASSPYRPLGTEAFF. The CDR3 bases are TGTGCCAGCAGCCCCTATCGTCCCTTGGGCACTGAAGCTTTCTTT.

The rearrangement joins TRBV5-1 to TRBJ1-2, with TRBD1 matching over 7 bases. This CDR3 is built from 15 residues. Germline trimming cut 4 bases from V and 0 bases from J; bases unmatched to any gene: 6. Germline V gene lookup returns CDR1 SGHRS and CDR2 YFSETQ. The CDR3 sequence: CASSGGQQTNYGYTF. CDR3 sequence (DNA): TGCGCCAGCAGCGGGGGACAGCAAACTAACTATGGCTACACCTTC.

This clonotype was seen ten or more times. The chain joins TRBV29-1 to TRBJ2-7; D not resolved. Germline lookup yields CDR1 SQVTM and CDR2 ANQGSEA. This CDR3 has 14 residues. V lost 0 bases to trimming and J lost 0 bases, with 9 bases between them. The CDR3 is CSVEESTDSYEQYF. CDR3 sequence (DNA): TGCAGCGTTGAAGAGAGCACAGACTCCTACGAGCAGTACTTC.

This clonotype showed up many times. This chain links TRBV7-2 with TRBJ2-3; no reliable D call. The germline V gene has CDR1 SGHTA and CDR2 FQGNSA. Trimming cost V 1 base and J 6 bases, with 11 bases left between them. The CDR3 runs to 14 residues. CDR3 region: CASSLGWRSDTQYF. CDR3 nucleotides: TGTGCCAGCAGCTTAGGTTGGCGTTCGGATACGCAGTATTTT.

This clonotype was observed a handful of times. The J gene is TRBJ2-1, the V gene TRBV29-1, with D uncertain. CDR1 SQVTM and CDR2 ANQGSEA come from the germline V gene. The CDR3 contains 13 residues. Trimming shortened V by 2 bases and J by 8 bases, and 13 bases separated the two germline ends. This CDR3 reads CSVEMGSGYEQFF. The CDR3, as DNA: TGCAGCGTTGAAATGGGGTCAGGCTATGAGCAGTTCTTC.

This clonotype turned up a few times. The genes are TRBV2 and TRBJ2-1; a possible D gene is TRBD1 (5 bases). The CDR3 consists of 13 residues. Germline-derived CDR1 and CDR2 are SNHLY and FYNNEI. Trimming took 3 bases from V and 4 from J, leaving 7 bases between them. The CDR3 reads CASSDKGYNEQFF. The CDR3 nucleotides are TGTGCCAGCAGTGATAAGGGGTACAATGAGCAGTTCTTC.